This T cell receptor (beta chain) is from a study of T cell responses to AZD1222 COVID-19 vaccine. On this clone: Antigen specificity is unknown.

Broader study findings: Following two doses of AZD1222, Spike-specific TCR breadth and depth rose. Among AZD1222 vaccinees, only six or seven were seropositive at baseline. Repertoire samples came only from after the peak T cell response.

This table comes from immunoSEQ multiplex PCR, and its TCRdb copy is limited to in-frame clones, with some not included. Its clone listing holds over 120,000 clones. The sequenced material came from peripheral blood. The sequence was obtained from an adult in good health.

CDR3 region: CSVASTGKVSEAFF. CDR3 nucleotide sequence: TGCAGCGTTGCTTCGACAGGGAAGGTCTCTGAAGCTTTCTTT. V and J are TRBV29-1 and TRBJ1-1, with 7 bases identical to TRBD1. CDR1 and CDR2 from the germline V gene are SQVTM and ANQGSEA. J lost 6 bases, V lost 4 bases, and 11 bases had no gene match. This CDR3 contains 14 residues.